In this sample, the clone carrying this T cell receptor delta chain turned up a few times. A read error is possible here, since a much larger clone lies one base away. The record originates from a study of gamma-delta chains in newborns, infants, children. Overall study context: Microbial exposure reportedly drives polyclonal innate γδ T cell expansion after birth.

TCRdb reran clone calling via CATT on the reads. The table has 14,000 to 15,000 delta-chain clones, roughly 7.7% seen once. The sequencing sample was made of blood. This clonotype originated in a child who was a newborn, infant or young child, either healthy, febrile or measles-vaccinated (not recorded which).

CDR3 in amino acids: CACGTGGYALTAQLFF. CDR3 DNA sequence: TGTGCCTGTGGCACTGGGGGATACGCTTTGACAGCACAACTCTTCTTT. The gene calls are TRDV2 and TRDJ2; TRDD3 aligns across 13 bases. Germline-derived CDR1 and CDR2 are GEAIGNYY and EKD. This CDR3 comprises 16 residues. After removal of 5 bases from V and 0 bases from J, the junction contained 2 bases not matched to a gene.